Below, 28 T cell receptor beta chains from the same sample are listed, as sequenced in a study of blood T cell repertoires in COVID-19. Assay used: immunoSEQ multiplex PCR; TCRdb lists only in-frame clones, some missing. This sample yields some 14,000 clones, of which 84% are seen a single time; roughly 32% belongs to the top ten. Sequencing input: peripheral blood. These receptors all come from a man aged 45-65 years with active COVID-19.

This clone has a single count. The chain is built from TRBV19 and TRBJ2-2, with 8 bases identical to TRBD1. There are 17 residues in the CDR3. From germline, CDR1 is LNHDA and CDR2 SQIVND (reference sequence). Germline trimming cut 10 bases from V and 4 bases from J; bases unmatched to any gene: 17. This chain's CDR3 is CATLPPAGGAGTGELFF. CDR3 nucleotides: TGTGCCACCCTACCCCCGGCAGGGGGCGCCGGCACCGGGGAGCTGTTTTTT.

The V gene is TRBV19, the J gene TRBJ2-7, with 8 bases that match TRBD1. Germline-derived CDR1 and CDR2 are LNHDA and SQIVND (reference sequence). The trim removed 5 bases at V and 0 bases at J, leaving 6 bases unmatched. The length of the CDR3 is 15 residues. CDR3 protein: CASSATGASSYEQYF. DNA of the CDR3: TGTGCCAGTAGTGCGACAGGGGCTAGCTCCTACGAGCAGTACTTC.

This clone was observed once. J is TRBJ2-7 and V is TRBV9, with 8 bases lining up with TRBD1. V was clipped by 4 bases and J by 2 bases; unmatched bases: 5. Germline values: CDR1 SGDLS, CDR2 YYNGEE. The CDR3 contains 14 residues. The CDR3 sequence: CASSLGGQAYEQYF. DNA for the CDR3: TGTGCCAGCAGCCTAGGGGGACAGGCCTACGAGCAGTACTTC.

The chain carries TRBV29-1 and TRBJ2-1, with 11 bases lining up with TRBD2. From germline, CDR1 is SQVTM and CDR2 ANQGSEA. V lost 2 bases, J lost 0 bases, and 9 bases stayed unmatched. This CDR3 spans 18 amino acids. The CDR3 region has the DNA TGCAGCGTTGAACCACTCGGCCTAGCGGGAGGCTCCTACAATGAGCAGTTCTTC. Translation gives CSVEPLGLAGGSYNEQFF.

The chain has TRBV28 and TRBJ1-1; perhaps TRBD1 as D (6 bases). The CDR3 spans 17 residues. Trimming took 6 bases from V and 3 from J, leaving 23 bases between them. CDR1 is MDHEN, CDR2 SYDVKM, per germline. CDR3 sequence: CASRTITDSEFHTEAFF. DNA of the CDR3: TGTGCCAGCAGGACGATTACGGACAGTGAATTTCACACTGAAGCTTTCTTT.

The rearrangement links TRBV9 to TRBJ2-3; 8 nucleotides agree with TRBD2. V trimming: 4 bases; J trimming: 1 base; junction bases outside the gene matches: 5. The germline V gene has CDR1 SGDLS and CDR2 YYNGEE. This CDR3 is 15 amino acids long. DNA of the CDR3: TGTGCCAGCAGCAGTAGCGGGGCTCGCACAGATACGCAGTATTTT. It codes for CASSSSGARTDTQYF.

This clone is judged medium-sized. The chain joins TRBV27 to TRBJ1-6; D unresolved. Trimming took 6 bases from V and 3 from J, leaving 12 bases between them. The CDR3 is 15 residues long. Germline V gives CDR1 MNHEY, CDR2 SMNVEV (reference sequence). CDR3 DNA: TGTGCCAGCAGCGTACCGGGATTCTATAATTCACCCCTCCACTTT. Amino acids: CASSVPGFYNSPLHF.

The chain links TRBV3-1 (or the pseudogene TRBV3-2) to TRBJ2-7, with TRBD1 matching over 7 bases. The CDR3 runs to 14 residues. V shed 4 bases, J shed 0 bases, and the junction held 3 bases outside the gene matches. Germline CDR1 reads LGHDT; CDR2 reads YNNKEL (reference sequence). The CDR3, as DNA: TGTGCCAGCAGCCTTGACAGGGACTCCTACGAGCAGTACTTC. It yields the protein CASSLDRDSYEQYF.

V and J are TRBV12-3 or TRBV12-4 and TRBJ2-7; TRBD2 might be the D (5 bases). V was cut by 3 bases and J by 5 bases, with 8 bases left in between. CDR3 length: 12 amino acids. The CDR3 coding sequence is TGTGCCAGCAGTTTGAGGGTAGACGAGCAGTACTTC. Its translation is CASSLRVDEQYF.

The genes are TRBV20-1 and TRBJ2-3; possibly TRBD2 for D (5 bases). Germline CDR1 and CDR2: DFQATT and SNEGSKA (reference sequence). This CDR3 has 14 residues. Deletions cut 3 bases from V and 2 bases from J, with 12 bases between. The CDR3 protein is CSASLARSTDTQYF. Written as DNA, the CDR3 is TGCAGTGCTAGTCTAGCTCGCTCCACAGATACGCAGTATTTT.

This clone showed up just once. V usage is TRBV7-9 and J usage is TRBJ2-3; D uncertain. CDR1 is SEHNR, CDR2 FQNEAQ, per germline (reference sequence). V lost 7 bases and J lost 4, with 9 bases in between. This CDR3 is built from 12 residues. CDR3 sequence: CASTLSADTQYF. The CDR3, as DNA: TGTGCCAGCACCCTCAGCGCAGATACGCAGTATTTT.

The chain uses TRBV30 and TRBJ2-7; maybe TRBD2 (6 bases). There are 17 residues in the CDR3. Germline CDR1 GTSNPN, CDR2 SVGIG (reference sequence). V shed 3 bases and J shed 0 bases, with 21 bases lying between them. CDR3 protein: CAWSLGFAGYISYEQYF. The CDR3 coding sequence is TGTGCCTGGAGCCTTGGGTTTGCGGGGTATATCTCCTACGAGCAGTACTTC.

V gene TRBV30 combines with J gene TRBJ1-1; TRBD1 aligns across 7 bases. V gave up 5 bases and J gave up 4 bases; unmatched junction bases: 7. CDR3 size: 13 residues. The germline gives CDR1 GTSNPN, CDR2 SVGIG (reference sequence). The CDR3 reads CAWAWTGGTEAFF. CDR3 sequence (DNA): TGTGCCTGGGCTTGGACAGGTGGCACTGAAGCTTTCTTT.

The V gene is TRBV29-1, the J gene TRBJ1-2; D might be TRBD1 (5 bases). The CDR3 is 13 residues long. CDR1 and CDR2 from the germline V gene are SQVTM and ANQGSEA. V lost 4 bases and J lost 4, with 13 bases in between. The CDR3 DNA reads as TGCAGCGTTGTAACCAGGGACTCCTATGGCTACACCTTC. The encoded protein is CSVVTRDSYGYTF.

The sample holds one count of this clone. The chain employs TRBV7-6 and TRBJ2-1, with D possibly being TRBD1 (5 bases). Germline V gives CDR1 SGHVS, CDR2 FNYEAQ. V was trimmed by 1 base and J by 0 bases, leaving 10 bases between them. CDR3 size: 16 residues. The CDR3 DNA follows: TGTGCCAGCAGCTTAGTAGGGGCGAGCTCCTACAATGAGCAGTTCTTC. It codes for CASSLVGASSYNEQFF.

J is TRBJ1-2 and V is TRBV5-4, with D possibly being TRBD1 (5 bases). There are 15 residues in the CDR3. V lost 4 bases and J 3 bases, leaving 16 bases between the germline ends. From germline, CDR1 is SGHNT and CDR2 YYREEE (reference sequence). The CDR3 region is CASSPGGWSDYGYTF. CDR3 in DNA: TGTGCCAGCAGCCCTGGGGGGTGGAGCGACTATGGCTACACCTTC. Variable domain in full (rest from reference TRBV5-4 and TRBJ1-2): ETGVTQSPTHLIKTRGQQVTLRCSSQSGHNTVSWYQQALGQGPQFIFQYYREEENGRGNFPPRFSGLQFPNYSSELNVNALELDDSALYLCASSPGGWSDYGYTFGSGTRLTVV.

V is TRBV10-3 and J is TRBJ2-1, with TRBD2 matching over 13 bases. V was pared by 3 bases and J by 6 bases, with 5 bases of the junction left unmatched. The CDR3 consists of 16 residues. CDR1 ENHRY and CDR2 SYGVKD come from the germline V gene. The CDR3 loop is CAISDRTSGRANEQFF. The CDR3 coding sequence is TGTGCCATCAGTGACCGAACTAGCGGGAGGGCCAATGAGCAGTTCTTC.

The chain recombines TRBV7-6 with TRBJ2-7; perhaps TRBD1 as D (7 bases). Germline loops: CDR1 SGHVS, CDR2 FNYEAQ. The CDR3 contains 19 residues. V lost 7 bases to trimming and J lost 1 base, with 29 bases between them. The CDR3 nucleotides read TGTGCCAGCACCCTAGGGCCAGGGGGGCTCGAGGGTCTTTCCTACGAGCAGTACTTC. Translation gives CASTLGPGGLEGLSYEQYF.

This clone showed up just once. The chain recombines TRBV7-9 with TRBJ1-5; 7 bases are shared with TRBD1. The CDR3 totals 16 residues. V was pared by 2 bases and J by 7 bases, with 11 bases of the junction left unmatched. Germline V gives CDR1 SEHNR, CDR2 FQNEAQ (reference sequence). CDR3 bases: TGTGCCAGCAGCTTATGGTTGCGGACAGGCATGCAGCCCCAGCATTTT. This translates into CASSLWLRTGMQPQHF.

V and J are TRBV5-1 and TRBJ2-1; tentative D call: TRBD2 (6 bases). Germline CDR1 and CDR2: SGHRS and YFSETQ. The germline V and J ends were trimmed by 6 bases and 0 bases, with 22 bases remaining between them. The CDR3 contains 18 residues. The CDR3 DNA is TGCGCCAGCATAGGGTTGGGGGGTCACCAGAGCTCCTACAATGAGCAGTTCTTC. Its protein product is CASIGLGGHQSSYNEQFF.

The chain combines TRBV2 with TRBJ2-7; unclear D gene. The CDR3 has 14 amino acids. V was shortened by 2 bases and J by 0 bases, with 8 bases between the two germline ends. Germline CDR1 SNHLY, CDR2 FYNNEI. CDR3 residues: CASSERGYSYEQYF. CDR3 nucleotide sequence: TGTGCCAGCAGTGAACGCGGTTACTCCTACGAGCAGTACTTC.

Within the sample, this clone is medium-sized. In the same sample, other DNA sequences code for this CDR3. The gene calls are TRBV5-4 and TRBJ2-7, with 13 bases fitting TRBD2. J lost 2 bases, V lost 4 bases, and 3 bases had no gene match. Germline V gene lookup returns CDR1 SGHNT and CDR2 YYREEE (reference sequence). CDR3 length: 15 amino acids. CDR3 protein: CASSPGLAGPYEQYF. The CDR3 DNA follows: TGTGCCAGCAGCCCGGGACTAGCGGGGCCCTACGAGCAGTACTTC. Full variable domain (remainder filled in from reference TRBV5-4 and TRBJ2-7): ETGVTQSPTHLIKTRGQQVTLRCSSQSGHNTVSWYQQALGQGPQFIFQYYREEENGRGNFPPRFSGLQFPNYSSELNVNALELDDSALYLCASSPGLAGPYEQYFGPGTRLTVT.

The gene calls are TRBV27 and TRBJ2-7, with TRBD1 matching 8 bases. Germline lookup yields CDR1 MNHEY and CDR2 SMNVEV (reference sequence). The V and J ends lost 5 bases and 3 bases, in that order; junction bases with no gene match: 15. This CDR3 contains 17 residues. CDR3 sequence (DNA): TGTGCCAGCAGTCCCCAAACAGGGGGGTTGTTTAGCTACGAGCAGTACTTC. It encodes CASSPQTGGLFSYEQYF.

The chain joins TRBV25-1 to TRBJ1-1; tentatively, D is TRBD1 (5 bases). V gave up 5 bases and J gave up 4 bases, with 14 bases separating them. CDR1 MGHDK and CDR2 SYGVNS come from the germline V gene. There are 14 residues in the CDR3. CDR3 bases: TGTGCCAGCAGTCATGCGGGGCGGTCCACTGAAGCTTTCTTT. Protein product: CASSHAGRSTEAFF.

V is TRBV2 and J is TRBJ2-1; 9 nucleotides agree with TRBD1. The V segment lost 3 bases and the J segment 8 bases; nucleotides outside the gene matches: 5. The V gene's germline CDR1 is SNHLY and CDR2 FYNNEI. The CDR3 extends over 14 amino acids. This CDR3 is CASSDPTGGHEQFF. The CDR3 DNA reads as TGTGCCAGCAGTGACCCCACAGGGGGCCATGAGCAGTTCTTC.

The V gene is TRBV9, the J gene TRBJ2-1; D remains ambiguous. Trimming took off 3 bases at V and 1 base at J, with 11 bases between the two ends. The length of the CDR3 is 15 residues. The germline V gene encodes CDR1 SGDLS and CDR2 YYNGEE. CDR3: CASSGKSRSYNEQFF. For the CDR3, the DNA is TGTGCCAGCAGCGGAAAATCTAGGTCCTACAATGAGCAGTTCTTC.

The chain carries TRBV6-5 and TRBJ2-3; 8 nucleotides match TRBD1. This CDR3 region has 15 residues. The V segment lost 5 bases and the J segment 0 bases; nucleotides outside the gene matches: 4. Germline values: CDR1 MNHEY, CDR2 SVGAGI. In DNA form, the CDR3 reads TGTGCCAGCAGTAAGACAGGGGCCAGCACAGATACGCAGTATTTT. This codes for CASSKTGASTDTQYF.

The V call is TRBV10-2, the J call TRBJ2-1; D remains unclear. Germline CDR1 reads WSHSY; CDR2 reads SAAADI. The CDR3 has 15 amino acids. Trimming took off 7 bases at V and 0 bases at J, with 13 bases between the two ends. CDR3 DNA sequence: TGCGCCAGCACTATCAGCGAGAGCTCCTACAATGAGCAGTTCTTC. Its translation is CASTISESSYNEQFF.